In its sample, the clone carrying this T cell receptor beta chain was seen many times. The data originate from a study of T cells in Graves' hyperthyroidism and ophthalmopathy. Germline-derived CDR1 and CDR2 are DFQATT and SNEGSKA (reference sequence). V was cut by 6 bases and J by 3 bases, with 15 bases left in between. The length of the CDR3 is 13 residues. RNA transcripts gave rise to amplified TCR beta CDR3 regions. The HTBI primer set drove a first-round RT-PCR of the TCR CDR3. TCRdb re-called the multiplex PCR reads through MiXCR, storing one row per CDR3 protein. The repertoire holds around 500,000 distinct CDR3 sequences, with roughly 16% as singletons. Patients affected by ophthalmopathy presented a Clinical Activity Score of at least 3, a NOSPECS grade of at least 4, and disease duration below 3 months. The study excluded patients with uncontrolled infection, other autoimmune disease, pregnancy or lactation. Fresh 10 ml peripheral blood yielded PBMCs.

Sequencing used blood. J is TRBJ2-7 and V is TRBV20-1; D may be TRBD2 (5 bases). This receptor was obtained from a woman in her twenties or thirties with Graves' ophthalmopathy. CDR3 DNA: TGCAGTGCCAGCGAGGGCAGCAGCTACGAGCAGTACTTC. It yields the protein CSASEGSSYEQYF.